Below, 29 T cell receptor beta chains from the same sample are listed, as sequenced in a study of blood T cell repertoires in COVID-19. Clones were read by immunoSEQ multiplex PCR, and TCRdb kept only the in-frame ones, dropping some. The data show roughly 170,000 clones, approximately 87% seen once. The specimen sequenced was PBMCs or T cells enriched from blood (not recorded which). These receptors all come from a woman between 45 and 60 years old who had recovered from COVID-19.

CDR3 sequence reads: CASSSASTEAFF. The CDR3 DNA is TGTGCCAGCAGTTCCGCTAGCACTGAAGCTTTCTTT. The V call is TRBV6-2 or TRBV6-3, the J call TRBJ1-1; D is ambiguous. Germline CDR1 and CDR2: MNHEY and SVGEGT. The CDR3 is made up of 12 amino acids. Trimming took 4 bases from V and 4 from J, leaving 7 bases between them.

This clone has more than one count but fewer than ten. The chain links TRBV7-2 to TRBJ2-1; 7 positions match TRBD1. The CDR3 consists of 15 residues. Unmatched junction bases numbered 10, after V lost 5 bases and J lost 6 bases. Germline V gives CDR1 SGHTA, CDR2 FQGNSA. CDR3 coding DNA: TGTGCCAGCAGCCCTGAAGGGGGCGCGCGCAATGAGCAGTTCTTC. Amino acids: CASSPEGGARNEQFF.

The chain links TRBV10-1 to TRBJ1-1; TRBD1 agrees at 7 bases. The CDR3 has 15 residues. Germline V CDR1 and CDR2: WNHNN, SYGVQD (reference sequence). With V trimmed by 5 bases and J by 1 base, 7 bases remained unmatched. The CDR3 DNA sequence: TGCGCCAGCAGTCGCTTCAGGACAGGGAACACTGAAGCTTTCTTT. Its translation is CASSRFRTGNTEAFF.

This clone was counted between two and nine times. This chain joins TRBV27 and TRBJ1-5, with TRBD1 as a possible D gene (5 bases). This CDR3 spans 14 amino acids. Trimming left V 2 bases short and J 4 bases short, with 9 bases between. Germline V gene lookup returns CDR1 MNHEY and CDR2 SMNVEV (reference sequence). The CDR3 region is CASSLRQFNQPQHF. The DNA for the CDR3 is TGTGCCAGCAGTTTACGACAGTTTAATCAGCCCCAGCATTTT.

This clone was seen many times. This chain connects TRBV2 to TRBJ1-2; tentative D call: TRBD1 (5 bases). CDR1 and CDR2 (germline): SNHLY, FYNNEI. Deletions cut 2 bases from V and 4 bases from J, with 8 bases between. The CDR3 contains 13 residues. The CDR3 region has the DNA TGTGCCAGCAGTGAAAAGACAGTCTATGGCTACACCTTC. Encoded protein: CASSEKTVYGYTF.

The chain couples TRBV5-1 to TRBJ1-1; D is perhaps TRBD1 (5 bases). With 1 base removed from V and 3 bases from J, the gap between germline ends came to 7 bases. Looked up from germline, CDR1 is SGHRS and CDR2 is YFSETQ. The CDR3 consists of 13 residues. The CDR3 loop reads CASSLTRDTEAFF. DNA of the CDR3: TGCGCCAGCAGCTTGACCAGGGACACTGAAGCTTTCTTT.

V and J are TRBV7-2 and TRBJ2-5; D is undetermined. This CDR3 is built from 14 residues. Trimming stripped 0 bases from V and 4 bases from J, with 9 bases between. CDR1 and CDR2 from the germline V gene are SGHTA and FQGNSA. The CDR3 region is CASSLASSRETQYF. For the CDR3, the DNA is TGTGCCAGCAGCTTAGCGTCGTCGCGAGAGACCCAGTACTTC.

CDR3 coding DNA: TGTGCCAGCAGCAACGGACAGGGTGGGGAGACCCAGTACTTC. It translates to CASSNGQGGETQYF. V gene TRBV3-1 (or the pseudogene TRBV3-2) combines with J gene TRBJ2-5; 8 bases match TRBD1. Germline assignment: CDR1 LGHDT and CDR2 YNNKEL (reference sequence). The J segment lost 5 bases and the V segment lost 5 bases, leaving 7 bases of the junction unmatched. This CDR3 spans 14 amino acids.

This sequence joins TRBV18 and TRBJ2-3; TRBD2 is a possible D gene (6 bases). Germline V gene data show CDR1 as KGHSH and CDR2 as LQKENI. Trimming left V 2 bases short and J 1 base short, with 13 bases between. The CDR3 length is 16 residues. This CDR3 is CASSPVAGKGTDTQYF. The DNA for the CDR3 is TGTGCCAGCTCACCAGTTGCGGGGAAGGGCACAGATACGCAGTATTTT. Full variable domain (rest looked up from reference TRBV18 and TRBJ2-3): NAGVMQNPRHLVRRRGQEARLRCSPMKGHSHVYWYRQLPEEGLKFMVYLQKENIIDESGMPKERFSAEFPKEGPSILRIQQVVRGDSAAYFCASSPVAGKGTDTQYFGPGTRLTVL.

The chain links TRBV12-3 or TRBV12-4 to TRBJ1-2; D is uncertain. V dropped 6 bases and J dropped 5 bases, with 13 bases sitting between them. This CDR3 has 13 amino acids. Here the CDR3 DNA reads TGTGCCAGCAGCCCCCGGGAACAATATGGCTACACCTTC. Translated, it gives CASSPREQYGYTF.

V gene TRBV24-1 combines with J gene TRBJ1-1; TRBD1 is a possible D gene (5 bases). This CDR3 is 18 amino acids long. The V gene's germline CDR1 is KGHDR and CDR2 SFDVKD. Trimming pared 5 bases from V and 10 bases from J, leaving 31 bases between. The CDR3 nucleotides are TGTGCCACCAGTGTCCCCCCCAGTTCGGGGGTTGATCCTTCCGGAGCTTTCTTT. This sequence encodes CATSVPPSSGVDPSGAFF.

The chain uses TRBV5-6 and TRBJ1-6, with D unresolved. This CDR3 region has 17 residues. Per the germline V gene, CDR1 is SGHDT and CDR2 is YYEEEE. V was cut by 0 bases and J by 0 bases, with 10 bases left in between. For the CDR3, the DNA is TGTGCCAGCAGCTTGGGAGGCCTAAGCTCCTATAATTCACCCCTCCACTTT. Its protein is CASSLGGLSSYNSPLHF.

This clone was found once. The chain uses TRBV15 and TRBJ1-2; unclear D gene. The V end was cut by 6 bases, the J end by 2 bases, with 16 bases between. The CDR3 has 15 amino acids. Germline values: CDR1 LNHNV, CDR2 YYDKDF (reference sequence). CDR3: CATSISAARNYGYTF. The CDR3 DNA reads as TGTGCCACCAGTATTTCTGCGGCTAGAAACTATGGCTACACCTTC.

The V and J genes are TRBV4-1 and TRBJ1-2; D possibly corresponds to TRBD1 (6 bases). Germline V gene data show CDR1 as MGHRA and CDR2 as YSYEKL. The V end lost 4 bases, the J end lost 2 bases, and 8 bases lay between the germline ends. The length of the CDR3 is 13 residues. CDR3 coding DNA: TGCGCCAGCAGCCCCGGACAGAACTATGGCTACACCTTC. It is translated as CASSPGQNYGYTF.

The chain links TRBV18 to TRBJ2-1; tentatively, D is TRBD2 (6 bases). Trimming took 6 bases from V and 4 from J, leaving 16 bases between them. Germline CDR1 and CDR2: KGHSH and LQKENI. The CDR3 totals 15 residues. As DNA, the CDR3 is TGTGCCAGCTCCCCAAGGACTACGGAGTACAATGAGCAGTTCTTC. Translated: CASSPRTTEYNEQFF.

This chain joins TRBV5-4 and TRBJ1-2, with 9 bases matching TRBD1. This CDR3 region has 16 residues. The trim removed 3 bases at V and 7 bases at J, leaving 13 bases unmatched. From germline, CDR1 is SGHNT and CDR2 YYREEE (reference sequence). CDR3 in DNA: TGTGCCAGCAGCTCTCCCCAGCGGTTGACAGGGGGTGGCTACACCTTC. It encodes CASSSPQRLTGGGYTF.

V gene TRBV7-3 combines with J gene TRBJ1-3; unclear D gene. With 6 bases removed from V and 4 bases from J, the gap between germline ends came to 10 bases. CDR3 length: 13 amino acids. Germline values: CDR1 SGHTA, CDR2 FQGTGA. The CDR3 reads CASRIEGGNTIYF. The DNA for the CDR3 is TGTGCCAGCAGAATTGAGGGCGGAAACACCATATATTTT.

The chain joins TRBV6-5 to TRBJ2-3; TRBD1 matches 9 bases. Germline lookup yields CDR1 MNHEY and CDR2 SVGAGI. Trimming cost V 10 bases and J 2 bases; bases outside gene matches: 4. The CDR3 contains 13 residues. The CDR3 DNA sequence: TGTGCCATCGGGACAGGGTACACAGATACGCAGTATTTT. Its translation: CAIGTGYTDTQYF.

The chain combines TRBV27 with TRBJ1-1; 8 nucleotides agree with TRBD1. Germline-derived CDR1 and CDR2 are MNHEY and SMNVEV (reference sequence). Losses at the gene ends were 4 bases for V and 7 bases for J; bases not matched to a gene: 17. The CDR3 sequence is 17 residues long. CDR3 DNA: TGTGCCAGCAGTTCAGGGGGCGGGGTAGGAACCGGCGTTGAAGCTTTCTTT. It translates to CASSSGGGVGTGVEAFF.

The V call is TRBV30, the J call TRBJ1-3; D not certain. Deletions cut 6 bases from V and 4 bases from J, with 13 bases between. The CDR3 sequence is 13 residues long. In germline, CDR1 is GTSNPN, CDR2 SVGIG (reference sequence). As DNA, the CDR3 is TGTGCCTGCCCCCTCAGAGGCGGAAACACCATATATTTT. It yields the protein CACPLRGGNTIYF. The variable domain in full, with the rest retrieved from reference TRBV30 and TRBJ1-3, is SQTIHQWPATLVQPVGSPLSLECTVEGTSNPNLYWYRQAAGRGLQLLFYSVGIGQISSEVPQNLSASRPQDRQFILSSKKLLLSDSGFYLCACPLRGGNTIYFGEGSWLTVV.

V is TRBV30 and J is TRBJ1-4, with TRBD1 matching over 9 bases. The V and J ends lost 0 bases and 8 bases, in that order; junction bases with no gene match: 7. The germline gives CDR1 GTSNPN, CDR2 SVGIG (reference sequence). The CDR3 loop spans 15 amino acids. The CDR3 nucleotides are TGTGCCTGGAGTGTACAGGGGGCGCAAGGGGAAAAACTGTTTTTT. It encodes CAWSVQGAQGEKLFF.

The chain joins TRBV5-4 to TRBJ1-2; 7 positions agree with TRBD1. This CDR3 has 17 residues. V gave up 4 bases and J gave up 7 bases; unmatched junction bases: 19. Germline V lookup: CDR1 SGHNT, CDR2 YYREEE (reference sequence). CDR3 residues: CASSPASGQSWGGGYTF. Written as DNA, the CDR3 is TGTGCCAGCAGCCCTGCTTCGGGACAGTCATGGGGCGGTGGCTACACCTTC.

The chain uses TRBV6-1 and TRBJ2-1; 7 bases map to TRBD1. Per the germline V gene, CDR1 is MNHNS and CDR2 is SASEGT. This CDR3 spans 17 amino acids. With V trimmed by 4 bases and J by 9 bases, 18 bases remained unmatched. The CDR3 loop is CASSARGTAGEWREQFF. CDR3 DNA sequence: TGTGCCAGCAGTGCCCGAGGGACAGCCGGCGAATGGCGTGAGCAGTTCTTC.

V is TRBV13 and J is TRBJ2-1; D perhaps matches TRBD1 (5 bases). This CDR3 is 15 amino acids long. Looked up from germline, CDR1 is PRHDT and CDR2 is FYEKMQ (reference sequence). V was trimmed by 1 base and J by 0 bases, leaving 7 bases between them. The CDR3 nucleotides read TGTGCCAGCAGCTTAGAAGGGGCCTCCTACAATGAGCAGTTCTTC. It codes for CASSLEGASYNEQFF.

The V and J genes are TRBV14 and TRBJ1-3; TRBD1 agrees at 8 bases. J gave up 0 bases and V 1 base, and 2 bases lay outside the gene matches. The CDR3 loop spans 16 amino acids. Germline V gene sequence: CDR1 SGHDN, CDR2 FVKESK. This chain's CDR3 is CASSQGGTGSGNTIYF. The CDR3 coding sequence is TGTGCCAGCAGCCAAGGGGGGACAGGCTCTGGAAACACCATATATTTT.

This chain uses TRBV5-4 with TRBJ1-1, with 7 bases matching TRBD1. The CDR3 consists of 15 residues. V lost 4 bases to trimming and J lost 1 base; unmatched junction nucleotides: 7. CDR1 and CDR2 from the germline V gene are SGHNT and YYREEE (reference sequence). The CDR3 here is CASSPPGQRNTEAFF. DNA of the CDR3: TGTGCCAGCAGCCCTCCGGGACAGAGGAACACTGAAGCTTTCTTT.

The chain employs TRBV25-1 and TRBJ1-2, with TRBD1 as a possible D gene (6 bases). There are 15 residues in the CDR3. Germline V gives CDR1 MGHDK, CDR2 SYGVNS. Trimming removed 3 bases from V and 3 bases from J, with 14 bases in between. The CDR3 sequence: CASSDPGRGDYGYTF. CDR3 DNA sequence: TGTGCCAGCAGTGACCCCGGCAGGGGTGACTATGGCTACACCTTC.

Worth noting for this clone: The sample contains more than one DNA sequence encoding this CDR3. This chain connects TRBV2 to TRBJ2-5; no definite D call. Trimming stripped 2 bases from V and 3 bases from J, with 7 bases between. Germline values: CDR1 SNHLY, CDR2 FYNNEI. This CDR3 has 13 amino acids. CDR3 sequence (DNA): TGTGCCAGCAGTGAATTGGCCGAAGAGACCCAGTACTTC. Translated: CASSELAEETQYF.

There are a few counts of this clone. The J gene is TRBJ1-2, the V gene TRBV9; D may be TRBD1 (5 bases). This CDR3 is built from 14 residues. Germline V gene data show CDR1 as SGDLS and CDR2 as YYNGEE. Trimming cost V 4 bases and J 4 bases, with 14 bases left between them. CDR3 DNA: TGTGCCAGCAGCATTACCGACAGCCCCTATGGCTACACCTTC. It translates to CASSITDSPYGYTF.